This is a list of T cell receptor beta chains from one sample in a study of blood T cell repertoires in COVID-19. Assay used: immunoSEQ multiplex PCR; TCRdb lists only in-frame clones, some missing. This table holds about 350,000 clones, about 87% found once. Specimen: peripheral blood. These receptors all come from a man aged 25 to 45 with COVID-19, enrolled during active disease. Each CDR3 is given with its conserved first and last residue. A D gene is named only where the DNA matches it firmly. The listing skips clone size in some rows; elsewhere it reads once, few, many or a size class.

TRBJ2-7 | TRBV6-5 | TRBD1 | . | TGTGCCAGCAGCATCGGACAGGGTGGCTTTGGGCAGTACTTC | CASSIGQGGFGQYF
TRBJ1-2 | TRBV4-2 | TRBD1 | many | TGTGCCAGCAGCCAAGATCTCGGACAGGGTAACTATGGCTACACCTTC | CASSQDLGQGNYGYTF
TRBJ2-1 | TRBV6-2/TRBV6-3 | TRBD2 | once | TGTGCCAGCAGCGACCCGGGGCTAGCGGGAGTAGGACAGTTCTTC | CASSDPGLAGVGQFF
TRBJ2-1 | TRBV7-7 | TRBD2 | . | TGTGCCAGCAGCTTGAGACTAGCGGATATGAGCTCCTACAATGAGCAGTTCTTC | CASSLRLADMSSYNEQFF
TRBJ1-2 | TRBV4-1 | . | . | TGCGCCAGCAGCCAAGATCACCTAGGTGGCTACACCTTC | CASSQDHLGGYTF
TRBJ2-7 | TRBV27 | . | . | TGTGCCAGCAGTTCCGGGCAGGGCTCCTACGAGCAGTACTTC | CASSSGQGSYEQYF
TRBJ2-7 | TRBV6-5 | TRBD2 | . | TGTGCCAGCAGTTACTCCCTAGCGGGGGCATACGAGCAGTACTTC | CASSYSLAGAYEQYF
TRBJ2-7 | TRBV7-9 | TRBD1 | . | TGTGCCAGCAGCTCGGGACAGGGGATTTCCTACGAGCAGTACTTC | CASSSGQGISYEQYF
TRBJ2-7 | TRBV6-5 | . | . | TGTGCCAGCAGTTTATCAGGGCTCCGCTCCTACGAGCAGTACTTC | CASSLSGLRSYEQYF
TRBJ2-1 | TRBV19 | TRBD2 | . | TGTGCCAGTAGTCTGACTAGCGGGACGGGGGATGAGCAGTTCTTC | CASSLTSGTGDEQFF
TRBJ2-1 | TRBV19 | . | . | TGTGCCAGTATGATGAAACCGGACAGGAGAGGGGGGAATGAGCAGTTCTTC | CASMMKPDRRGGNEQFF
TRBJ2-5 | TRBV9 | TRBD2 | once | TGTGCCAGCAGCGTAGGGGGACTAGCGGGAGTGGAGACCCAGTACTTC | CASSVGGLAGVETQYF
TRBJ1-1 | TRBV12-2 | . | . | TGTGCAAGCCATTGGGACACGTTTCTAGGGTGCACTGAAGCTTTCTTT | CASHWDTFLGCTEAFF
TRBJ1-5 | TRBV1 | . | . | TGCACCAGCAGCCAAGATCTTGGAGGGTTTGATAGCAATCAGCCCCAGCATTTT | CTSSQDLGGFDSNQPQHF
TRBJ2-1 | TRBV4-3 | TRBD2 | . | TGCGCCAGCAGCCAAGCAGCGGGGCCCTCCTACAATGAGCAGTTCTTC | CASSQAAGPSYNEQFF
TRBJ1-1 | TRBV4-3 | . | once | TGCGCCAGCAGCCAAGAGGGACATCCGAACACTGAAGCTTTCTTT | CASSQEGHPNTEAFF
TRBJ2-3 | TRBV11-2 | TRBD2 | few | TGTGCCAGCAGCTTAAGCCTAGCGGGAGGGCAAGATACGCAGTATTTT | CASSLSLAGGQDTQYF
TRBJ2-1 | TRBV24-1 | . | . | TGTGCCACCAGTGATGGAACGGACTCTTACAATGAGCAGTTCTTC | CATSDGTDSYNEQFF
TRBJ2-1 | TRBV5-4 | TRBD1 | . | TGTGCCAGCAGCTCTCGGACAGGGTTCAACAATGAGCAGTTCTTC | CASSSRTGFNNEQFF
TRBJ2-2 | TRBV4-1 | . | . | TGCGCCAGCAGCCTCCAGCCTGGGCTAGCCGACACCGGGGAGCTGTTTTTT | CASSLQPGLADTGELFF
TRBJ1-5 | TRBV7-2 | TRBD1 | . | TGTGCCAGCAGCTTTTTCCAGACAGGGAGCAATCAGCCCCAGCATTTT | CASSFFQTGSNQPQHF
TRBJ2-7 | TRBV9 | . | . | TGTGCCAGCAGCGTAGATTCGGGAGATAAAACCTACGAGCAGTACTTC | CASSVDSGDKTYEQYF
TRBJ2-7 | TRBV28 | . | . | TGTGCCAGCAGTTCCTACCCGACAGGTTTTAGCTCCTACGAGCAGTACTTC | CASSSYPTGFSSYEQYF
TRBJ2-7 | TRBV5-1 | TRBD1 | once | TGCGCCAGCAGCCGGGACAGGGGTGACTCCTACGAGCAGTACTTC | CASSRDRGDSYEQYF
TRBJ2-1 | TRBV5-5 | TRBD2 | once | TGTGCCAGCAGCCTGGGAGGGTATGAGCAGTTCTTC | CASSLGGYEQFF
TRBJ2-7 | TRBV7-9 | . | . | TGTGCCAGCACGTTGGGTAGACTCTACGAGCAGTACTTC | CASTLGRLYEQYF
TRBJ2-3 | TRBV6-5 | TRBD1 | . | TGTGCCAGCAGTTTAGACAGGGTCACAGATACGCAGTATTTT | CASSLDRVTDTQYF
TRBJ1-3 | TRBV5-5 | . | . | TGTGCCACCACACCAACCCCCTCTGGAAACACCATATATTTT | CATTPTPSGNTIYF
TRBJ2-1 | TRBV4-1 | TRBD1 | . | TGCGCCAGCAGCCAAGAAAGGGGACGACAGGGCAATGAGCAGTTCTTC | CASSQERGRQGNEQFF
TRBJ2-2 | TRBV5-1 | . | . | TGCGCCAGCAGCTTGGGACAGAGCATGAACACCGGGGAGCTGTTTTTT | CASSLGQSMNTGELFF
TRBJ2-7 | TRBV4-2 | TRBD2 | few | TGTGCCAGCAGCCAAGATGTAGCGGGGGAGTTCTACGAGCAGTACTTC | CASSQDVAGEFYEQYF
TRBJ2-1 | TRBV28 | TRBD2 | . | TGTGCCAGCAGCCGGACTAGCGGGAGGGAGTATGAGCAGTTCTTC | CASSRTSGREYEQFF
TRBJ2-5 | TRBV5-1 | . | . | TGCGCCAGCAGCTTGGTACCTAGTGGGTACCAAGAGACCCAGTACTTC | CASSLVPSGYQETQYF
TRBJ2-1 | TRBV5-8 | TRBD2 | . | TGTGCCAGCAGCTCGGGACTAGCGGGAGTAACAAATGAGCAGTTCTTC | CASSSGLAGVTNEQFF
TRBJ1-1 | TRBV18 | TRBD1 | . | TGTGCCAGCTCACCATTTGGGGACAGGAAGGTCACTGAAGCTTTCTTT | CASSPFGDRKVTEAFF
TRBJ2-7 | TRBV19 | . | . | TGTGCCAGTAGTATGACGTCGGCGGGGACCTACGAGCAGTACTTC | CASSMTSAGTYEQYF
TRBJ2-1 | TRBV13 | TRBD2 | once | TGTGCCAGCAGCCCAAGACTAGCGGGGGACGATGAGCAGTTCTTC | CASSPRLAGDDEQFF
TRBJ1-1 | TRBV18 | TRBD1 | . | TGTGCCAGCTCACCGACAGGGGGCAACACTGAAGCTTTCTTT | CASSPTGGNTEAFF
TRBJ1-1 | TRBV6-2/TRBV6-3 | . | . | TGTGCCAGCAGTCGGGAGGGGGTTGTGACTGAAGCTTTCTTT | CASSREGVVTEAFF
TRBJ2-2 | TRBV7-3 | . | . | TGTGCCAGCAGCCGGACAGCGAACACCGGGGAGCTGTTTTTT | CASSRTANTGELFF
TRBJ2-7 | TRBV2 | TRBD2 | . | TGTGCCAGCAGTGAACGGGAGGGCACCCACGAGCAGTACTTC | CASSEREGTHEQYF
TRBJ2-3 | TRBV28 | TRBD2 | once | TGTGCCAGCAGTCTCGGGCTAGCGGGAGGGCCAGCAGATACGCAGTATTTT | CASSLGLAGGPADTQYF
TRBJ2-1 | TRBV28 | TRBD2 | many | TGTGCCAGCAGTCCTCGACAGGCCTCTACTAGCGGGAGACTATTTAGCAATGAGCAGTTCTTC | CASSPRQASTSGRLFSNEQFF
TRBJ1-5 | TRBV6-6 | . | . | TGTGCCAGCAGTTACATGTTCGGCAATCAGCCCCAGCATTTT | CASSYMFGNQPQHF
TRBJ2-2 | TRBV7-3 | TRBD2 | . | TGTGCCAGCAGCTTAAGGACTAGCGGGATAACGGGCACCGGGGAGCTGTTTTTT | CASSLRTSGITGTGELFF